Shown below are 20 T cell receptor beta chains from a single sample sequenced in a study of blood T cell repertoires in COVID-19. Profiled with immunoSEQ multiplex PCR; TCRdb holds only in-frame clones, not every one. Of about 220,000 clones in the sample, approximately 84% were seen once. Sequencing was performed on peripheral blood. These receptors originate from a man aged 35 to 55 with active or convalescent COVID-19.

V is TRBV2 and J is TRBJ1-1, with 7 bases that match TRBD1. Germline lookup yields CDR1 SNHLY and CDR2 FYNNEI. Trimming removed 6 bases from V and 0 bases from J; junction bases left unmatched: 4. The CDR3 is 14 residues long. CDR3 amino acids: CASSRQGVNTEAFF. The DNA of the CDR3 is TGTGCCAGCAGCCGACAGGGAGTGAACACTGAAGCTTTCTTT.

The chain links TRBV28 to TRBJ1-2; 9 bases align to TRBD1. This CDR3 has 15 amino acids. The V and J ends lost 0 bases and 5 bases, in that order; junction bases with no gene match: 4. Per the germline V gene, CDR1 is MDHEN and CDR2 is SYDVKM. The CDR3 region is CASSLWGTGSYGYTF. The CDR3 DNA reads TGTGCCAGCAGTTTATGGGGGACAGGGAGTTATGGCTACACCTTC.

CDR3 amino acids: CSVSRTGGRETQYF. DNA for the CDR3: TGCAGCGTTTCCCGGACAGGGGGCCGGGAGACCCAGTACTTC. This chain links TRBV29-1 with TRBJ2-5; 11 bases align to TRBD1. In germline, CDR1 is SQVTM, CDR2 ANQGSEA. The CDR3 has 14 amino acids. V lost 5 bases to trimming and J lost 5 bases; unmatched junction nucleotides: 7.

V is TRBV10-2 and J is TRBJ2-2, with 14 bases matching TRBD2. The CDR3 loop spans 17 amino acids. Germline CDR1 is WSHSY and CDR2 is SAAADI. V trimming: 6 bases; J trimming: 2 bases; junction bases outside the gene matches: 5. Written as DNA, the CDR3 is TGCGCCAGCAGAGGACTAGCGGGGGGACTAAACACCGGGGAGCTGTTTTTT. Translation: CASRGLAGGLNTGELFF.

The rearrangement joins TRBV11-1 to TRBJ2-3; TRBD2 matches 12 bases. Germline lookup yields CDR1 SGHAT and CDR2 FQDESV (reference sequence). Losses at the gene ends were 0 bases for V and 2 bases for J; bases not matched to a gene: 6. This CDR3 comprises 18 residues. The CDR3 is CASSLALTSGGLTDTQYF. In DNA, the CDR3 is TGTGCCAGCAGCTTAGCGCTGACTAGCGGGGGCCTCACAGATACGCAGTATTTT.

The table lists this clone with a count of one. The rearrangement uses TRBV19 and TRBJ1-5; a weak D match, TRBD1 (6 bases). CDR3 length: 16 amino acids. Looked up from germline, CDR1 is LNHDA and CDR2 is SQIVND (reference sequence). Deletions cut 3 bases from V and 2 bases from J, with 14 bases between. CDR3 nucleotide sequence: TGTGCCAGTAGTATGGGGGGGGCGCCGGGCAATCAGCCCCAGCATTTT. It encodes CASSMGGAPGNQPQHF.

The V and J genes are TRBV7-8 and TRBJ2-2; 11 positions match TRBD2. Germline V gene lookup returns CDR1 SGHVS and CDR2 FQNEAQ. The CDR3 has 16 residues. The V and J ends lost 7 bases and 2 bases, in that order; junction bases with no gene match: 6. In DNA form, the CDR3 reads TGTGCCAGCACCGGGACTAGCGGAGTCAACACCGGGGAGCTGTTTTTT. This codes for CASTGTSGVNTGELFF.

This chain joins TRBV5-6 and TRBJ2-5; 8 nucleotides line up with TRBD1. This CDR3 is built from 15 residues. The ends lost 9 bases at V and 2 bases at J; junction bases unmatched: 12. CDR1 and CDR2 from the germline V gene are SGHDT and YYEEEE. CDR3 loop: CATGGPSGEQETQYF. The CDR3 coding sequence is TGTGCCACAGGGGGCCCATCAGGGGAACAAGAGACCCAGTACTTC.

There are a few counts of this clone. The chain is built from TRBV7-3 and TRBJ2-2; no clear D gene. The CDR3 has 15 amino acids. Trimming removed 6 bases at V and 1 base at J, with 12 bases between. Germline V gene data show CDR1 as SGHTA and CDR2 as FQGTGA. CDR3 in DNA: TGTGCCAGCAGGCTCGGGTCTGGGAACACCGGGGAGCTGTTTTTT. Amino acids: CASRLGSGNTGELFF.

The chain joins TRBV19 to TRBJ2-7; D unresolved. The CDR3 has 16 residues. The V gene lost 1 base and the J gene lost 3 bases, with 16 bases spanning the gap. The germline CDR1 and CDR2 sequences are LNHDA and SQIVND (reference sequence). The CDR3 DNA reads TGTGCCAGTAGTATAGCATTTTCCGGCGACATCTACGAGCAGTACTTC. It translates to CASSIAFSGDIYEQYF.

The CDR3 DNA reads TGTGCCAGCAGCTGGAAGGGACAGGGTGATGAAAAACTGTTTTTT. Its protein is CASSWKGQGDEKLFF. The chain uses TRBV5-4 and TRBJ1-4; TRBD1 matches 9 bases. Unmatched junction bases numbered 6, after V lost 3 bases and J lost 6 bases. Germline lookup yields CDR1 SGHNT and CDR2 YYREEE (reference sequence). This CDR3 is built from 15 residues.

The chain links TRBV5-1 to TRBJ1-1; D gene unclear. V was trimmed by 4 bases and J by 0 bases, leaving 7 bases between them. From germline, CDR1 is SGHRS and CDR2 YFSETQ. The CDR3 extends over 13 amino acids. The CDR3 DNA reads TGCGCCAGCAGCCCCAGTTTGAACACTGAAGCTTTCTTT. Translated: CASSPSLNTEAFF.

The V and J genes are TRBV15 and TRBJ2-7; 7 bases match TRBD1. The CDR3 spans 15 residues. The ends lost 5 bases at V and 7 bases at J; junction bases unmatched: 14. From germline, CDR1 is LNHNV and CDR2 YYDKDF (reference sequence). Written as DNA, the CDR3 is TGTGCCACCAGCGAATTGAACCACAGGGGCTTGGAGCAGTACTTC. It is translated as CATSELNHRGLEQYF.

A note on this clone: Within the sample, other DNA sequences also encode this same CDR3. The gene calls are TRBV28 and TRBJ2-3; D is ambiguous. CDR1 MDHEN and CDR2 SYDVKM come from the germline V gene. The germline V and J ends were trimmed by 6 bases and 0 bases, with 10 bases remaining between them. CDR3 length: 14 residues. CDR3: CASSPGGSTDTQYF. The DNA of the CDR3 is TGTGCCAGCAGCCCAGGTGGTAGCACAGATACGCAGTATTTT.

V usage is TRBV9 and J usage is TRBJ1-6; D possibly corresponds to TRBD1 (6 bases). Deletions cut 0 bases from V and 7 bases from J, with 17 bases between. Germline V gene data show CDR1 as SGDLS and CDR2 as YYNGEE. The length of the CDR3 is 17 residues. The CDR3: CASSVEAGGPWNSPLHF. In DNA form, the CDR3 reads TGTGCCAGCAGCGTAGAGGCGGGGGGCCCATGGAATTCACCCCTCCACTTT.

A remark on this clone: A junction boundary mismatches the germline segment, possibly from a read error. The CDR3 sequence is CASSFVTGELFF. CDR3 DNA: TGTGCTAGCAGCTTCGTAACCGGGGAGCTGTTTTTT. The chain uses TRBV7-7 and TRBJ2-2; D gene uncertain. There are 12 residues in the CDR3. CDR1 SSHAT and CDR2 FNYEAQ come from the germline V gene (reference sequence).

This clone was picked up one time. This rearrangement joins TRBV5-1 to TRBJ1-6, with 7 bases lining up with TRBD1. Germline lookup yields CDR1 SGHRS and CDR2 YFSETQ. This CDR3 region has 15 residues. The J segment lost 7 bases and the V segment lost 0 bases, leaving 4 bases of the junction unmatched. Here the CDR3 DNA reads TGCGCCAGCAGCTTGGCTGGCAGGGGGAATTCACCCCTCCACTTT. This encodes CASSLAGRGNSPLHF.

This clone showed up just once. The genes are TRBV7-8 and TRBJ2-3, with 9 bases aligning to TRBD2. V lost 1 base to trimming and J lost 3 bases; unmatched junction nucleotides: 5. This CDR3 contains 16 residues. Germline V CDR1 and CDR2: SGHVS, FQNEAQ. CDR3 nucleotides: TGTGCCAGCAGCTTAGTTGGCGGGAGGGGGACAGATACGCAGTATTTT. Protein product: CASSLVGGRGTDTQYF.

The chain employs TRBV27 and TRBJ1-2, with TRBD1 matching over 8 bases. This CDR3 is built from 13 residues. The V gene end was trimmed by 4 bases and the J gene end by 8 bases; junction bases not matched to a gene: 6. CDR1 MNHEY and CDR2 SMNVEV come from the germline V gene (reference sequence). DNA for the CDR3: TGTGCCAGCAGTTATAGGACAGGGCGGGGCTACACCTTC. Protein sequence: CASSYRTGRGYTF.

The rearrangement uses TRBV27 and TRBJ1-2, with a possible D match to TRBD1 (5 bases). Germline CDR1 is MNHEY and CDR2 is SMNVEV (reference sequence). This CDR3 has 14 amino acids. Between the trimmed V and J ends, which lost 0 bases and 4 bases, there was a span of 9 bases. The chain's CDR3 is CASSLSWGPYGYTF. The DNA of the CDR3 is TGTGCCAGCAGTTTATCGTGGGGCCCCTATGGCTACACCTTC.